The entry below gives a single T cell receptor beta chain sequence along with its context. Germline V gives CDR1 LNHDA, CDR2 SQIVND (reference sequence). The CDR3 spans 14 residues. Unmatched junction bases numbered 2, after V lost 5 bases and J lost 6 bases. The data derive from a study of blood T cell repertoires in COVID-19. Here immunoSEQ multiplex PCR was the method, and the copy in TCRdb shows in-frame clones only, minus some. In the table there are around 86,000 clones, roughly 85% of which are singletons. The source is an elderly man with acute or convalescent COVID-19. The V call is TRBV19, the J call TRBJ2-7; 15 nucleotides match TRBD2. Sequences were obtained from peripheral blood. CDR3 nucleotides: TGTGCCAGTAGTGGGACTAGCGGGAGGACCGAGCAGTACTTC. It encodes CASSGTSGRTEQYF.